Here is one T cell receptor beta chain with its context. Across 24 US areas, participants ranged in age from about 18 to 100 years. Participant reports of clinical history set cohort assignment. The CDR3 spans 13 residues. V gave up 6 bases and J gave up 4 bases, with 10 bases separating them. These data belong to a study of blood T cell repertoires in COVID-19. The wider study: Collection of acute and convalescent COVID-19 samples took place in the United States, Italy and Spain.

Authors' processing steps: Amplification of reference gene primers was used by the study to estimate nucleated cell counts. Libraries were prepared by immunoSEQ multiplex PCR; TCRdb keeps only in-frame clonotypes and omits some of them. V and J calls and clone size come straight from that table; D and trimming were deduced from the DNA. This sample has some 250,000 clones; roughly nine tenths occur once, and the top ten carry 0.95% to 1.5%. Sequencing was performed on PBMCs or T cells enriched from blood (not recorded which). The chain recombines TRBV12-3 or TRBV12-4 with TRBJ1-5; tentatively, D is TRBD1 (6 bases). This receptor was identified in a human donor in a cohort exposed to, infected with or recovered from COVID-19 (not recorded which). The donor label of this sample is uncertain. For the CDR3, the DNA is TGTGCCAGCAGGCGGACAGTTAATCAGCCCCAGCATTTT. Its translation: CASRRTVNQPQHF.